The 8 T cell receptor beta chains reported below all come from one sample, sequenced in a study of blood T cells in healthy people across ages. Primed by a sample-barcoded 5' primer and a J-beta primer mix, a second PCR proceeded for about 7 to 11 cycles. TCRdb redid the calling of the 5' RACE reads with MiXCR, one entry per CDR3 protein. The repertoire holds more than 750,000 distinct CDR3 sequences, with just under 30% as singletons. The same data also went into a second study, on T cells of mothers and their children.

Sample: blood. These receptors all stem from a woman in her thirties or forties in good health.

This clonotype was observed a few times. A junction boundary mismatches the germline segment, possibly from a read error. The chain has TRBV7-9 and TRBJ1-4; TRBD1 matches 7 bases. Per the germline V gene, CDR1 is SEHNR and CDR2 is FQNEAQ (reference sequence). This CDR3 region has 14 residues. The CDR3 sequence is CASSEGQPNEKRFF. For the CDR3, the DNA is TGTGCCAGCAGCGAGGGACAGCCGAATGAAAAACGGTTTTTT.

This clonotype was detected only a few times. V gene TRBV2 combines with J gene TRBJ2-1, with a tentative D call TRBD1 (6 bases). The V end lost 7 bases, the J end lost 6 bases, and 16 bases lay between the germline ends. CDR3 length equals 14 residues. Germline V gene data show CDR1 as SNHLY and CDR2 as FYNNEI. DNA of the CDR3: TGTGCCAGCACCCCACAGGGAGTAGTCAATGAGCAGTTCTTC. This translates into CASTPQGVVNEQFF. The full variable domain, rest sourced from reference TRBV2 and TRBJ2-1, is EPEVTQTPSHQVTQMGQEVILRCVPISNHLYFYWYRQILGQKVEFLVSFYNNEISEKSEIFDDQFSVERPDGSNFTLKIRSTKLEDSAMYFCASTPQGVVNEQFFGPGTRLTVL.

This clonotype was seen many times. The chain employs TRBV10-3 and TRBJ2-5, with a tentative D call TRBD2 (5 bases). The CDR3 extends over 13 amino acids. Germline-derived CDR1 and CDR2 are ENHRY and SYGVKD. Deletions cut 6 bases from V and 0 bases from J, with 8 bases between. Here the CDR3 reads CAISPGNQETQYF. The CDR3 nucleotides read TGTGCCATCAGCCCCGGGAACCAAGAGACCCAGTACTTC.

A word on this clonotype: At one of its ends the junction is not consistent with the germline gene, which may arise from a read error. The genes are TRBV28 and TRBJ2-5; a possible D gene is TRBD2 (7 bases). CDR3 length: 13 amino acids. CDR1 and CDR2 from the germline V gene are MDHEN and SYDVKM. CDR3 coding DNA: TGTGCCAGTAGTTCCGGGGGGCGGGGGACCCAGTACTTC. As protein: CASSSGGRGTQYF.

CDR3 sequence reads: CSAAGQGGSNQPQHF. The CDR3 DNA follows: TGCAGTGCAGCGGGACAGGGCGGTAGCAATCAGCCCCAGCATTTT. The J gene is TRBJ1-5, the V gene TRBV20-1; 9 bases fit TRBD1. J lost 0 bases, V lost 6 bases, and 6 bases had no gene match. CDR1 and CDR2 (germline): DFQATT, SNEGSKA (reference sequence). This CDR3 is 15 amino acids long.

The chain recombines TRBV5-1 with TRBJ2-5, with 11 bases fitting TRBD2. Germline V gives CDR1 SGHRS, CDR2 YFSETQ. The CDR3 consists of 16 residues. The J segment lost 2 bases and the V segment lost 4 bases, leaving 7 bases of the junction unmatched. CDR3 in amino acids: CASSRLTSGAQETQYF. In DNA, the CDR3 is TGCGCCAGCAGCCGCCTGACTAGCGGGGCACAAGAGACCCAGTACTTC.

The chain combines TRBV2 with TRBJ2-1; 8 bases are a match to TRBD2. In germline, CDR1 is SNHLY, CDR2 FYNNEI. This CDR3 contains 16 residues. V lost 5 bases to trimming and J lost 3 bases; unmatched junction nucleotides: 9. CDR3 sequence (DNA): TGTGCCAGCAGTCCCCGTAGCGGGGCCTACTACAATGAGCAGTTCTTC. Its translation is CASSPRSGAYYNEQFF.

This clonotype was seen a handful of times. The chain recombines TRBV24-1 with TRBJ1-2; weak D call: TRBD1 (5 bases). The CDR3 is made up of 13 amino acids. From germline, CDR1 is KGHDR and CDR2 SFDVKD. V was shortened by 3 bases and J by 8 bases, with 12 bases between the two germline ends. In nucleotides, the CDR3 is TGTGCCACCAGTGATCGGGCCAGGGAGGGCTACACCTTC. It yields the protein CATSDRAREGYTF.